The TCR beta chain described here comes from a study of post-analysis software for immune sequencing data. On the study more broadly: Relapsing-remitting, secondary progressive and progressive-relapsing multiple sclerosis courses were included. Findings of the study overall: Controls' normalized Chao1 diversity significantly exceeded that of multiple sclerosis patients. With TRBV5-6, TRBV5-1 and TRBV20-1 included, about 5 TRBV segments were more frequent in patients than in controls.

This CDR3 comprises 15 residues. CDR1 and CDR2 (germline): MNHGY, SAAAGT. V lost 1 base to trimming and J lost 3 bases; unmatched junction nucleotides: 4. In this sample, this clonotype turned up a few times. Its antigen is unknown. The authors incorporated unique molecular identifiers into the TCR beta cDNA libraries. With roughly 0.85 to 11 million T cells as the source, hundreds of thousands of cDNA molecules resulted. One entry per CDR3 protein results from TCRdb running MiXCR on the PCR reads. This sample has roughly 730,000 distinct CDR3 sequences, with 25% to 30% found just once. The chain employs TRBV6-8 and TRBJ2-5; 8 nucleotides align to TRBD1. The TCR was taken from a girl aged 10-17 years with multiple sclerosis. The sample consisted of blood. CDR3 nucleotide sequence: TGTGCCAGCAGTTACTTCAACAGGGGGAAAGAGACCCAGTACTTC. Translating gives CASSYFNRGKETQYF.